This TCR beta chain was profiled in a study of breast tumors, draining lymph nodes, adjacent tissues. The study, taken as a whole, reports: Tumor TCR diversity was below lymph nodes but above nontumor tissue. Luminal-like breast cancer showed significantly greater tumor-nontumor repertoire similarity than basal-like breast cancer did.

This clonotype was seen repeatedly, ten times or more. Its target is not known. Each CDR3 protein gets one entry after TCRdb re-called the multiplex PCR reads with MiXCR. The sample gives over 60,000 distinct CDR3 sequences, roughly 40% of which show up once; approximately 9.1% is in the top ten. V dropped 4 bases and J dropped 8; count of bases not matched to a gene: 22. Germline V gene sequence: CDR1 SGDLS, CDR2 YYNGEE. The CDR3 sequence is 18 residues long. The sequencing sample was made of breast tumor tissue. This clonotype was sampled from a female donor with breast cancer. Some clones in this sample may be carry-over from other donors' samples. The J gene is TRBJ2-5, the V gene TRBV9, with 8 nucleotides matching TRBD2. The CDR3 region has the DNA TGTGCCAGCAGCCCCTTCAGCGGGGGCAATACTCCAAGAGACACCCAGTACTTC. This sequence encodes CASSPFSGGNTPRDTQYF.